Below are 18 T cell receptor beta chains sequenced from a single sample in a study of early T cells in non-severe SARS-CoV-2 infection. Each CDR3 protein gets one entry after TCRdb re-called the 5' RACE reads with MiXCR. The sample lists roughly 86,000 distinct CDR3 sequences, around 15% seen once, with 0.58% in the top ten. The specimen was whole blood. The source is an adult who was a healthcare worker with PCR-confirmed SARS-CoV-2 infection or an uninfected control (not recorded which).

In DNA, the CDR3 is TGTGCCAGCAGCTTAGCTGAGATTAATGAAAAACTGTTTTTT. It specifies CASSLAEINEKLFF. The chain is built from TRBV7-9 and TRBJ1-4; no clear D gene. V was clipped by 0 bases and J by 4 bases, with 6 bases between them. The CDR3 length is 14 residues. From germline, CDR1 is SEHNR and CDR2 FQNEAQ (reference sequence).

This clonotype was observed a few times. This chain connects TRBV12-3 or TRBV12-4 to TRBJ1-5, with TRBD1 as a possible D gene (5 bases). The CDR3 has 12 residues. The germline V and J ends were trimmed by 6 bases and 5 bases, with 8 bases remaining between them. CDR3 residues: CASSAQDQPQHF. For the CDR3, the DNA is TGTGCCAGCAGCGCACAGGATCAGCCCCAGCATTTT.

The gene calls are TRBV25-1 and TRBJ1-2; D gene unclear. V lost 3 bases and J 10 bases, leaving 9 bases between the germline ends. Germline V CDR1 and CDR2: MGHDK, SYGVNS. This CDR3 spans 11 amino acids. The CDR3 reads CASSEGALYTF. The CDR3 DNA reads TGTGCCAGCAGTGAGGGTGCCCTCTACACCTTC.

This clonotype has only a few counts. The genes are TRBV7-3 and TRBJ1-2; TRBD1 might be the D (5 bases). In germline, CDR1 is SGHTA, CDR2 FQGTGA. CDR3 length equals 15 residues. Between the trimmed V and J ends, which lost 5 bases and 4 bases, there was a span of 17 bases. The CDR3 DNA follows: TGTGCCAGCAGCGTGTCAAGTACAGGCGCCTATGGCTACACCTTC. This codes for CASSVSSTGAYGYTF.

This clonotype turned up a few times. The chain has TRBV7-8 and TRBJ2-3, with TRBD2 identical over 8 bases. There are 16 residues in the CDR3. Germline V gene sequence: CDR1 SGHVS, CDR2 FQNEAQ. The V segment lost 1 base and the J segment 4 bases; nucleotides outside the gene matches: 7. The chain's CDR3 is CASSLVGSGASDTQYF. The CDR3 DNA follows: TGTGCCAGCAGCTTAGTAGGTAGCGGGGCCTCAGATACGCAGTATTTT.

A few counts support this clonotype. The chain carries TRBV20-1 and TRBJ2-1, with 7 bases aligning to TRBD2. This CDR3 comprises 13 residues. CDR1 is DFQATT and CDR2 is SNEGSKA in the germline V gene (reference sequence). Trimming removed 4 bases from V and 7 bases from J; junction bases left unmatched: 7. The CDR3 here is CSAILGTKNEQFF. DNA for the CDR3: TGCAGTGCTATCCTTGGGACTAAAAATGAGCAGTTCTTC.

This clonotype has a single count. At one of its ends the junction is not consistent with the germline gene, which may arise from a read error. The chain uses TRBV12-3 or TRBV12-4 and TRBJ2-3; TRBD1 is a possible D gene (5 bases). The CDR3 consists of 14 residues. The CDR3 region has the DNA TGTGCCAGCAGAAGACAGTCAGGCACATATACGCAGTATTTT. Encoded protein: CASRRQSGTYTQYF.

This clonotype was picked up a small number of times. The rearrangement joins TRBV14 to TRBJ1-2, with D tentatively TRBD1 (5 bases). Germline V lookup: CDR1 SGHDN, CDR2 FVKESK. The germline V and J ends were trimmed by 0 bases and 7 bases, with 12 bases remaining between them. CDR3 length: 14 residues. The CDR3: CASSQEGERGGYTF. The CDR3 DNA reads as TGTGCCAGCAGCCAAGAAGGGGAACGCGGTGGCTACACCTTC.

The V and J genes are TRBV7-2 and TRBJ2-2; D is possibly TRBD1 (5 bases). V lost 2 bases, J lost 7 bases, and 14 bases lay in between. CDR3 length equals 15 residues. CDR1 SGHTA and CDR2 FQGNSA come from the germline V gene. For the CDR3, the DNA is TGTGCCAGCAGCTTAATCAAGGGGCAGGGCGGGGAGCTGTTTTTT. It translates to CASSLIKGQGGELFF.

The chain has TRBV29-1 and TRBJ1-2; D remains ambiguous. This CDR3 has 11 residues. The germline CDR1 and CDR2 sequences are SQVTM and ANQGSEA. Trimming left V 3 bases short and J 8 bases short, with 10 bases between. In DNA form, the CDR3 reads TGCAGCGTTGAGGGCGTGGAAGGCTACACCTTC. This sequence encodes CSVEGVEGYTF.

This clonotype was seen once. The chain employs TRBV6-2 or TRBV6-3 and TRBJ2-3; TRBD1 is a possible D gene (5 bases). The CDR3 loop spans 14 amino acids. CDR1 MNHEY and CDR2 SVGEGT come from the germline V gene. Trimming cost V 6 bases and J 0 bases, with 10 bases left between them. This CDR3 is CASRPTASTDTQYF. For the CDR3, the DNA is TGTGCCAGCAGACCGACAGCTAGCACAGATACGCAGTATTTT.

This clonotype was observed at least ten times. The chain employs TRBV29-1 and TRBJ2-1, with 9 nucleotides matching TRBD1. The V gene's germline CDR1 is SQVTM and CDR2 ANQGSEA. Trimming at V came to 8 bases and at J to 7 bases, leaving 12 bases not matched to a gene. CDR3 length equals 14 residues. The CDR3 DNA follows: TGCAGCACGTTACACAGGGGGCGTGGGAATGAGCAGTTCTTC. This sequence encodes CSTLHRGRGNEQFF.

CDR3 amino acids: CASSQDYVYEQFF. The CDR3 nucleotides are TGCGCCAGCAGCCAAGATTATGTATATGAGCAGTTCTTC. The J gene is TRBJ2-1, the V gene TRBV4-1; no clear D. Germline V CDR1 and CDR2: MGHRA, YSYEKL. The V end lost 0 bases, the J end lost 8 bases, and 8 bases lay between the germline ends. This CDR3 region has 13 residues.

This clonotype was found a few times. The chain employs TRBV19 and TRBJ1-1; 9 nucleotides agree with TRBD1. The CDR3 runs to 16 residues. The germline V gene has CDR1 LNHDA and CDR2 SQIVND (reference sequence). V lost 7 bases to trimming and J lost 10 bases; unmatched junction nucleotides: 19. DNA of the CDR3: TGTGCCAGTAAGGGGCCTCCGGGACAGGGCAATCGAGCAGCTTTCTTT. Translating it yields CASKGPPGQGNRAAFF. Using reference TRBV19 and TRBJ1-1 for the parts outside the CDR3, the full variable domain is DGGITQSPKYLFRKEGQNVTLSCEQNLNHDAMYWYRQDPGQGLRLIYYSQIVNDFQKGDIAEGYSVSREKKESFPLTVTSAQKNPTAFYLCASKGPPGQGNRAAFFGQGTRLTVV.

This clonotype was seen a few times. This chain connects TRBV3-1 to TRBJ1-1; D not certain. V lost 5 bases, J lost 3 bases, and 16 bases lay in between. The CDR3 totals 15 residues. The germline gives CDR1 LGHDT, CDR2 YNNKEL (reference sequence). The CDR3 is CASSTSDRRYTEAFF. CDR3 bases: TGTGCCAGCAGCACGAGCGACCGACGCTACACTGAAGCTTTCTTT.

V gene TRBV20-1 combines with J gene TRBJ1-1, with D uncertain. The CDR3 contains 12 residues. Germline values: CDR1 DFQATT, CDR2 SNEGSKA (reference sequence). V lost 5 bases, J lost 0 bases, and 7 bases lay in between. CDR3 nucleotides: TGCAGTGCTGTAGACCTGAACACTGAAGCTTTCTTT. The encoded protein is CSAVDLNTEAFF.

This clonotype was counted only a few times. This chain connects TRBV7-7 to TRBJ2-5; D perhaps matches TRBD2 (6 bases). The CDR3 contains 14 residues. V dropped 1 base and J dropped 6 bases, with 12 bases sitting between them. CDR1 is SSHAT, CDR2 FNYEAQ, per germline (reference sequence). DNA of the CDR3: TGTGCCAGCAGCTTAGGGGATAGCGGAAAGACCCAGTACTTC. This sequence encodes CASSLGDSGKTQYF.

The chain carries TRBV11-3 and TRBJ2-5; D tentatively reads TRBD1 or TRBD2 (7 bases each). V gave up 4 bases and J gave up 3 bases, with 15 bases separating them. The CDR3 sequence is 15 residues long. The germline V gene has CDR1 SGHNT and CDR2 YENEEA. The CDR3 DNA follows: TGTGCCAGCAGCTGGGGGGGACAGTTTAAAGAGACCCAGTACTTC. Its translation: CASSWGGQFKETQYF. Supplemented by reference TRBV11-3 and TRBJ2-5, the full variable domain reads EAGVVQSPRYKIIEKKQPVAFWCNPISGHNTLYWYLQNLGQGPELLIRYENEEAVDDSQLPKDRFSAERLKGVDSTLKIQPAELGDSAVYLCASSWGGQFKETQYFGPGTRLLVL.